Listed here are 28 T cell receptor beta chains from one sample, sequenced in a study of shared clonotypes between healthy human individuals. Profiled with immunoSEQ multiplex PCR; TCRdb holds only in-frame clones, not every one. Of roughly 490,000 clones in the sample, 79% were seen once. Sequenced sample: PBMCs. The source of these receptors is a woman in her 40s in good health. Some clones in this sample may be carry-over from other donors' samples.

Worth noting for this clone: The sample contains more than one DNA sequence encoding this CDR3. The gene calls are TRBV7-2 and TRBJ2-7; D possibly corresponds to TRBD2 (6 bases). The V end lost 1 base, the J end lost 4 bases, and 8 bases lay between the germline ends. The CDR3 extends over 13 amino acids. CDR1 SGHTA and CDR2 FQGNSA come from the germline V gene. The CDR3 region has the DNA TGTGCCAGCAGCTTAGGACGGGAGTACGAGCAGTACTTC. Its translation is CASSLGREYEQYF.

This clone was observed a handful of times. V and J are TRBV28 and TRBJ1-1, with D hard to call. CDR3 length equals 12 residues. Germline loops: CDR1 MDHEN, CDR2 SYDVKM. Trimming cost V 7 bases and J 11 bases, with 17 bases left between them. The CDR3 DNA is TGTGCCAGCAACTCCCCAGGACTCCTGGCTTTCTTT. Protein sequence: CASNSPGLLAFF.

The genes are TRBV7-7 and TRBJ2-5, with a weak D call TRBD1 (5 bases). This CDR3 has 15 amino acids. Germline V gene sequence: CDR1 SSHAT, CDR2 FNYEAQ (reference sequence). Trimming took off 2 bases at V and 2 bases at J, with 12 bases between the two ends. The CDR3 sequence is CASSLSAGIQETQYF. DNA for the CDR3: TGTGCCAGCAGCTTATCTGCAGGGATTCAAGAGACCCAGTACTTC.

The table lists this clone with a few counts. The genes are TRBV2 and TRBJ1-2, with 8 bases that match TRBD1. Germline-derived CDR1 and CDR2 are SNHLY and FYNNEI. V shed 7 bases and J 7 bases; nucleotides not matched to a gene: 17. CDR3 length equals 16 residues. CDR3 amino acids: CASIPRGGQGASGYTF. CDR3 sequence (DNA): TGTGCCAGCATCCCTCGCGGGGGGCAGGGGGCATCTGGCTACACCTTC.

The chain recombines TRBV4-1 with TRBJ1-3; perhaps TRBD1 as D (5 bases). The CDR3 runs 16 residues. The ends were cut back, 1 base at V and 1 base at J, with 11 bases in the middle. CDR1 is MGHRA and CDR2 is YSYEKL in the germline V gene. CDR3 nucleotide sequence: TGCGCCAGCAGCCAAGTCTGGGGGAGGTCTGGAAACACCATATATTTT. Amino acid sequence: CASSQVWGRSGNTIYF.

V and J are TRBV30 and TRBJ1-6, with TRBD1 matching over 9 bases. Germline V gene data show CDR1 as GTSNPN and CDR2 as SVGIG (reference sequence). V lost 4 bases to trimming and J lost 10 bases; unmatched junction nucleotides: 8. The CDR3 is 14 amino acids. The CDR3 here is CAWMPGTGLSPLHF. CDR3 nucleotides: TGTGCCTGGATGCCGGGGACAGGGCTGTCACCCCTCCACTTT.

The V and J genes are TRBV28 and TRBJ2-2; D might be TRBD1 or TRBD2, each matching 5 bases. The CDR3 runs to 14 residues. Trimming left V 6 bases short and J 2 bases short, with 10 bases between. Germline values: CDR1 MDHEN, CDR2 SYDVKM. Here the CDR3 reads CASRRDGNTGELFF. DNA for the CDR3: TGTGCCAGCAGGAGGGACGGAAACACCGGGGAGCTGTTTTTT.

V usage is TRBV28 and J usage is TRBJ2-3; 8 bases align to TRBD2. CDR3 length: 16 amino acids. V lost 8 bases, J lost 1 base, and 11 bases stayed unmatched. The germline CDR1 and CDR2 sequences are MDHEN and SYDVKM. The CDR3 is CASGGFSGLGTDTQYF. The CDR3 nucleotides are TGTGCCAGCGGGGGATTCTCGGGACTAGGCACAGATACGCAGTATTTT.

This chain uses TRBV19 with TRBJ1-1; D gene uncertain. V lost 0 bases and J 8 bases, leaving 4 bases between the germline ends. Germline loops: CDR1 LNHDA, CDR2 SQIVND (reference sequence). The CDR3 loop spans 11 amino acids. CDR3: CASSIDVEAFF. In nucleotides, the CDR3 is TGTGCCAGTAGTATAGACGTGGAAGCTTTCTTT.

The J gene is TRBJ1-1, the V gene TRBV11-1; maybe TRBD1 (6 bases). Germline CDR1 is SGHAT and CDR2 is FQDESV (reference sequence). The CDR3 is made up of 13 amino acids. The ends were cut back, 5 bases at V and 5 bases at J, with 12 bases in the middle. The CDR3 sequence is CASSPRGGTEAFF. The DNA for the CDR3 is TGTGCCAGCAGCCCCCGAGGGGGAACTGAAGCTTTCTTT.

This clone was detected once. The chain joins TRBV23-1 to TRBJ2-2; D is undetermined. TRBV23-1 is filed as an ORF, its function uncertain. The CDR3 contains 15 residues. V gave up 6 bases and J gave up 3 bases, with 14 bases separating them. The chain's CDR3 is CASSPDTSHTGELFF. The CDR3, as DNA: TGCGCCAGCAGCCCTGACACCTCGCACACCGGGGAGCTGTTTTTT.

CDR3 bases: TGTGCCAGCAGGGCTGACTTGTACAATGAGCAGTTCTTC. Its protein product is CASRADLYNEQFF. The chain carries TRBV2 and TRBJ2-1; D is undetermined. CDR3 length: 13 residues. Trimming removed 6 bases at V and 4 bases at J, with 10 bases between. Germline CDR1 and CDR2: SNHLY and FYNNEI.

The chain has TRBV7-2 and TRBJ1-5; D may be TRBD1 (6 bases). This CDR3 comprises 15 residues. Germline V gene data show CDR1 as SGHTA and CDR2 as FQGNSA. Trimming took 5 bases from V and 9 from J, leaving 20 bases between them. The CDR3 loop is CASSTGRGTNGPQHF. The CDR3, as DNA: TGTGCCAGCAGCACAGGGCGGGGGACCAACGGGCCCCAGCATTTT.

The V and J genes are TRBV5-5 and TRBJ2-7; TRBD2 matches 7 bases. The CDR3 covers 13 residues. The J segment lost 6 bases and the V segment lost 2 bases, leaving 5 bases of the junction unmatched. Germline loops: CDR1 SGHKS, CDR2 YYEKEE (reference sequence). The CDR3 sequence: CASSFWTSSEQYF. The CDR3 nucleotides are TGTGCCAGCAGCTTCTGGACTAGTTCCGAGCAGTACTTC.

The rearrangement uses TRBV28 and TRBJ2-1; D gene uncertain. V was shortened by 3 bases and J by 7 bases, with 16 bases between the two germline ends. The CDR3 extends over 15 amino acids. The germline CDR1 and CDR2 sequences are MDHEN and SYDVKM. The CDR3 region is CASSFREAPRNEQFF. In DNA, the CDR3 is TGTGCCAGCAGTTTCCGTGAGGCCCCTAGGAATGAGCAGTTCTTC. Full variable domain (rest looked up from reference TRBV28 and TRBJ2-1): DVKVTQSSRYLVKRTGEKVFLECVQDMDHENMFWYRQDPGLGLRLIYFSYDVKMKEKGDIPEGYSVSREKKERFSLILESASTNQTSMYLCASSFREAPRNEQFFGPGTRLTVL.

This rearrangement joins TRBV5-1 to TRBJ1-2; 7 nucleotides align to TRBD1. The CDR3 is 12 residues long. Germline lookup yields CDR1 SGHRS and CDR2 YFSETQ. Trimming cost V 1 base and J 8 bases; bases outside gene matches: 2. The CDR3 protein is CASSLQGEGYTF. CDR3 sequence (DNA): TGCGCCAGCAGCTTGCAGGGGGAGGGCTACACCTTC.

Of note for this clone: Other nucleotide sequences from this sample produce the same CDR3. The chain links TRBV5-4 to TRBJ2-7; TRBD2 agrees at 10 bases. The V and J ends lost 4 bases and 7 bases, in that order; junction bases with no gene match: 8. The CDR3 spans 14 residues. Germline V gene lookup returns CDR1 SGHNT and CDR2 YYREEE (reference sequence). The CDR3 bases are TGTGCCAGCAGCCCCGGCCTAGCGGGAGATGAGCAGTACTTC. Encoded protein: CASSPGLAGDEQYF.

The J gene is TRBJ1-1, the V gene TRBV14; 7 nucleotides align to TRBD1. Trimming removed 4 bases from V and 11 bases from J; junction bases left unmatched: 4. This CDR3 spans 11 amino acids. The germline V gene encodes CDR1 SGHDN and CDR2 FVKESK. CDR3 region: CASSPGQLAFF. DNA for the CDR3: TGTGCCAGCAGCCCGGGACAGTTGGCTTTCTTT.

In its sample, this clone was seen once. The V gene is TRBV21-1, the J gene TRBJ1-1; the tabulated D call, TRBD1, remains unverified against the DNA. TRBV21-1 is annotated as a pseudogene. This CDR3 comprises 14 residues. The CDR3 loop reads CASSDRARYTEAFF. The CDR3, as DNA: TGTGCCAGCAGCGACAGGGCTAGGTACACTGAAGCTTTCTTT.

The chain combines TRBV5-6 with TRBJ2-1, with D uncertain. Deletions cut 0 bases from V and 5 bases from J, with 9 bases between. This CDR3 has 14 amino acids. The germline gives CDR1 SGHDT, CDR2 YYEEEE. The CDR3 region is CASSLVTAHNEQFF. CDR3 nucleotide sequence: TGTGCCAGCAGCTTGGTTACAGCGCACAATGAGCAGTTCTTC.

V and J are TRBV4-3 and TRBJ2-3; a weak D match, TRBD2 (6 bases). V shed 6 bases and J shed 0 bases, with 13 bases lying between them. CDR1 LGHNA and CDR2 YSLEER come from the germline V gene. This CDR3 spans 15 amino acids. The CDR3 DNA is TGCGCCAGCAGTAGGGGCGGGATTAGCACAGATACGCAGTATTTT. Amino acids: CASSRGGISTDTQYF.

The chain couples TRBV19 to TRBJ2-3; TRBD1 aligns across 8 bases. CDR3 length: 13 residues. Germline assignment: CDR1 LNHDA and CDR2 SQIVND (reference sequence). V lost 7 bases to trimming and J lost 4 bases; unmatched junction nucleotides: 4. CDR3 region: CASTGTGSDTQYF. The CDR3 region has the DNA TGTGCCAGTACGGGGACAGGATCAGATACGCAGTATTTT.

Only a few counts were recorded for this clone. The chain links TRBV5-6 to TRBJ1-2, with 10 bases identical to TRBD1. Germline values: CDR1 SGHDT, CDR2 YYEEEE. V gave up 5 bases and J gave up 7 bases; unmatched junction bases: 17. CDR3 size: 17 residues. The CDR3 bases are TGTGCCAGCAGTGACTCCGGGACAGGGGACAACAAGGGTGGCTACACCTTC. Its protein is CASSDSGTGDNKGGYTF.

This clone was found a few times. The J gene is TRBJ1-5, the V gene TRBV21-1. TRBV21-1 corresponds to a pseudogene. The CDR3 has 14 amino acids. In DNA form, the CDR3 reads TGTGCCAGCAGCAAGGGCGGAAACATCATGCCCCAGCATTTT. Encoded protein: CASSKGGNIMPQHF.

CDR3 nucleotides: TGTGCCAGCAGCTTAGCAAACAGGGATCAGCCCCAGCATTTT. It translates to CASSLANRDQPQHF. V and J are TRBV7-2 and TRBJ1-5; D is perhaps TRBD1 (6 bases). The CDR3 loop spans 14 amino acids. Germline CDR1 SGHTA, CDR2 FQGNSA. V shed 0 bases and J shed 5 bases, with 8 bases lying between them.

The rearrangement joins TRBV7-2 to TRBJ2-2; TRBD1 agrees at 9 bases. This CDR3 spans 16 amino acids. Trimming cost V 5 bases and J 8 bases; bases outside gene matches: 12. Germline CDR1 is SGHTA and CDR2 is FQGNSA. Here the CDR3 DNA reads TGTGCCAGCAGCCCAGGGACAGGGCGGCTGACTGGGGAGCTGTTTTTT. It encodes CASSPGTGRLTGELFF.

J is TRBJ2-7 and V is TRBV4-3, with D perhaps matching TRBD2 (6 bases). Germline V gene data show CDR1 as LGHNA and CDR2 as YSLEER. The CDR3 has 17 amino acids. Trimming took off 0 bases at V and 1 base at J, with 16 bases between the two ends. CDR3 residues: CASSQDYGGTLSYEQYF. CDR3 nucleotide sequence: TGCGCCAGCAGCCAAGATTACGGGGGAACCCTATCCTACGAGCAGTACTTC.

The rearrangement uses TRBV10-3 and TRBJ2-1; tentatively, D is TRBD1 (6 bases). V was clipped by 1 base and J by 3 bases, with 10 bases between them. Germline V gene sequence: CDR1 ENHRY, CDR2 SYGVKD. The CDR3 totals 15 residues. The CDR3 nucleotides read TGTGCCATCAGTGAGTTGGTAGGGGGCTACAATGAGCAGTTCTTC. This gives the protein CAISELVGGYNEQFF.